This note documents a single T cell receptor (beta chain) sequence. Primers used in a second PCR of roughly 6 to 12 cycles were a sample-barcoded 5' primer and a J-beta primer mix. TCRdb used MiXCR to reprocess the 5' RACE reads, holding one entry per CDR3 protein. The sample includes about 640,000 distinct CDR3 sequences, roughly 58% seen only once; the top ten take around 37%. This entry comes from a study of blood T cells in healthy people across ages. This CDR3 has 14 amino acids. Germline values: CDR1 SGHRS, CDR2 YFSETQ. This TCR came from a man in his 60s in good health. This chain joins TRBV5-1 and TRBJ2-4; unclear D gene. The J call may be mistaken, given a closer DNA end match to TRBJ2-5. Sequencing was performed on blood. The CDR3 DNA is TGCGCCAGCAAGTTTGGGCAGCCCCAAGAGACCCAGTACTTC. As protein: CASKFGQPQETQYF.